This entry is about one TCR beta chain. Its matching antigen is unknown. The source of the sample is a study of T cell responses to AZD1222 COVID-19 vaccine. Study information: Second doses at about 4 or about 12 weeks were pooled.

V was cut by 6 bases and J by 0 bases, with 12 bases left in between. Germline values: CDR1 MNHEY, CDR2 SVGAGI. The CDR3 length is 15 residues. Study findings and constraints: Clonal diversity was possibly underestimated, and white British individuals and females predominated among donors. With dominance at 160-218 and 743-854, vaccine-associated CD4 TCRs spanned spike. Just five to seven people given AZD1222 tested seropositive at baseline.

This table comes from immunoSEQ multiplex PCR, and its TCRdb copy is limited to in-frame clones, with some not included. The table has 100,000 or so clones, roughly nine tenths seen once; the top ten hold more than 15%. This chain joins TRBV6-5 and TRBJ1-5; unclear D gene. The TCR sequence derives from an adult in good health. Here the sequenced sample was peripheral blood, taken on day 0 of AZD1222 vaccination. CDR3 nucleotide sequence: TGTGCCAGCAGCGGGGTAACTACTAGCAATCAGCCCCAGCATTTT. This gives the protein CASSGVTTSNQPQHF.